Listed here are 17 T cell receptor beta chains from one sample, sequenced in a study of early T cells in non-severe SARS-CoV-2 infection. Each CDR3 protein is one row after TCRdb ran MiXCR on the 5' RACE reads. This table holds approximately 56,000 distinct CDR3 sequences, 8% to 13% found once. Material for sequencing was whole blood. Receptors were obtained from an adult who was a healthcare worker with PCR-confirmed SARS-CoV-2 infection or an uninfected control (not recorded which).

With respect to this clonotype: A much larger clone lies a single base off, so this may be a read error. The genes are TRBV6-2 or TRBV6-3 and TRBJ2-1; 14 positions match TRBD2. Per germline, CDR1 MNHEY and CDR2 SVGEGT. The CDR3 has 14 residues. CDR3 region: CSSSRGLAGGLQFF. The CDR3 region has the DNA TGTTCCAGCAGCCGAGGACTAGCGGGAGGATTGCAGTTCTTC.

This clonotype was counted only a few times. This chain connects TRBV3-2 to TRBJ2-1; the table calls TRBD1, which could not be checked here. TRBV3-2 constitutes a pseudogene. The CDR3 spans 15 residues. The CDR3 DNA reads TGTGCCAGCAGCCAAGATCTAAGAGGGGGGGGTGAGCAGTTCTTC. This gives the protein CASSQDLRGGGEQFF.

This clonotype was recorded a few times. The CDR3 DNA is TGTGCCAGCAGTTACAGCTTACGTAGGGGTAGATCACCCCTCCACTTT. Protein: CASSYSLRRGRSPLHF. V usage is TRBV6-5 and J usage is TRBJ1-6, with TRBD1 as a possible D gene (5 bases). V was clipped by 2 bases and J by 10 bases, with 18 bases between them. Germline V gene sequence: CDR1 MNHEY, CDR2 SVGAGI. The CDR3 totals 16 residues.

The sample holds many counts of this clonotype. This chain links TRBV7-2 with TRBJ1-2; unclear D gene. Germline CDR1 SGHTA, CDR2 FQGNSA. There are 15 residues in the CDR3. Deletions cut 0 bases from V and 4 bases from J, with 12 bases between. In DNA, the CDR3 is TGTGCCAGCAGCTTAGCTGGACGGGAGGGCTATGGCTACACCTTC. Translation gives CASSLAGREGYGYTF.

This chain uses TRBV5-1 with TRBJ2-7; D possibly matches TRBD1 or TRBD2 (6 bases each). CDR1 is SGHRS and CDR2 is YFSETQ in the germline V gene. The CDR3 length is 13 residues. V was clipped by 1 base and J by 3 bases, with 8 bases between them. CDR3 coding DNA: TGCGCCAGCAGCTTGAGGGGGGTCTACGAGCAGTACTTC. This gives the protein CASSLRGVYEQYF.

This clonotype has a handful of counts. The chain carries TRBV7-9 and TRBJ2-2; TRBD2 might be the D (5 bases). Trimming removed 4 bases from V and 5 bases from J, with 11 bases in between. Per the germline V gene, CDR1 is SEHNR and CDR2 is FQNEAQ (reference sequence). CDR3 length: 14 residues. Written as DNA, the CDR3 is TGTGCCAGCAGCTCGACCGGGGAAACCGGGGAGCTGTTTTTT. Translation: CASSSTGETGELFF.

In its sample, this clonotype was seen a few times. The chain couples TRBV10-3 to TRBJ2-2; 9 bases are a match to TRBD2. The CDR3 is 15 residues long. The germline CDR1 and CDR2 sequences are ENHRY and SYGVKD. V shed 7 bases, J shed 5 bases, and the junction held 8 bases outside the gene matches. The CDR3 sequence is CAITRLAGQTGELFF. CDR3 in DNA: TGTGCCATCACTCGCCTAGCGGGACAAACCGGGGAGCTGTTTTTT.

This clonotype was detected many times. The V gene is TRBV29-1, the J gene TRBJ2-5; TRBD2 agrees at 16 bases. Germline V gene sequence: CDR1 SQVTM, CDR2 ANQGSEA. The CDR3 contains 15 residues. J gave up 3 bases and V 7 bases, and 5 bases lay outside the gene matches. The CDR3: CSASGTSGREETQYF. The CDR3, as DNA: TGCAGCGCCTCCGGGACTAGCGGGAGGGAAGAGACCCAGTACTTC.

The chain links TRBV6-2 or TRBV6-3 to TRBJ2-3; possible D gene TRBD1, 5 bases. V lost 6 bases and J lost 3, with 10 bases in between. There are 13 residues in the CDR3. Germline-derived CDR1 and CDR2 are MNHEY and SVGEGT. This chain's CDR3 is CASSHDRTDTQYF. CDR3 in DNA: TGTGCCAGCAGCCACGACAGAACAGATACGCAGTATTTT.

The chain couples TRBV2 to TRBJ2-3; TRBD2 aligns across 11 bases. Germline loops: CDR1 SNHLY, CDR2 FYNNEI. There are 14 residues in the CDR3. J lost 2 bases, V lost 11 bases, and 6 bases had no gene match. The CDR3 DNA follows: TGTGCCGGCCGACTAGCGGGAAACACAGATACGCAGTATTTT. This gives the protein CAGRLAGNTDTQYF.

This clonotype was picked up a small number of times. The rearrangement links TRBV7-9 to TRBJ2-3; a possible D gene is TRBD1 (5 bases). The V end was cut by 3 bases, the J end by 4 bases, with 8 bases between. There are 13 residues in the CDR3. CDR1 is SEHNR and CDR2 is FQNEAQ in the germline V gene (reference sequence). The CDR3 sequence is CASSLLQADTQYF. The CDR3 DNA follows: TGTGCCAGCAGCTTGTTACAGGCAGATACGCAGTATTTT.

This clonotype appeared many times. CDR3 nucleotides: TGTGCCAGCAGTTTTAATCGACCCAATGGCTACACCTTC. Protein product: CASSFNRPNGYTF. The chain joins TRBV12-3 or TRBV12-4 to TRBJ1-2; no clear D gene. V lost 3 bases and J 6 bases, leaving 11 bases between the germline ends. The CDR3 loop spans 13 amino acids.

Ten or more counts support this clonotype. The V and J genes are TRBV4-2 and TRBJ2-1, with TRBD1 identical over 7 bases. From germline, CDR1 is LGHNA and CDR2 YNFKEQ. Losses at the gene ends were 6 bases for V and 5 bases for J; bases not matched to a gene: 4. The CDR3 contains 13 residues. CDR3 protein: CASRTGFDNEQFF. The CDR3 DNA sequence: TGTGCCAGCAGGACAGGGTTCGACAATGAGCAGTTCTTC.

This clonotype was seen ten or more times. This chain links TRBV28 with TRBJ2-3; D is tentatively TRBD1 or TRBD2 (5 bases each). CDR1 is MDHEN, CDR2 SYDVKM, per germline. The CDR3 is 14 amino acids. The V end was cut by 7 bases, the J end by 6 bases, with 17 bases between. The CDR3 is CASTPGLGRDTQYF. As DNA, the CDR3 is TGTGCCAGCACCCCGGGGCTGGGGCGTGATACGCAGTATTTT.

This clonotype was picked up a small number of times. The chain combines TRBV7-2 with TRBJ1-1; the match to TRBD1 covers 8 bases. V was pared by 5 bases and J by 2 bases, with 7 bases of the junction left unmatched. CDR3 length: 15 residues. Per the germline V gene, CDR1 is SGHTA and CDR2 is FQGNSA. CDR3 bases: TGTGCCAGCAGCCCGACAGGGGTGCGAAACACTGAAGCTTTCTTT. Protein sequence: CASSPTGVRNTEAFF.

This clonotype was seen repeatedly, ten times or more. The rearrangement links TRBV20-1 to TRBJ1-2; no clear D. Trimming left V 3 bases short and J 6 bases short, with 23 bases between. Germline V gene lookup returns CDR1 DFQATT and CDR2 SNEGSKA (reference sequence). This CDR3 contains 16 residues. Here the CDR3 reads CSASNPLGSKRNGYTF. CDR3 nucleotides: TGCAGTGCTAGCAACCCCCTAGGTTCTAAGAGGAATGGCTACACCTTC.

This clonotype turned up a few times. This chain joins TRBV6-1 and TRBJ1-4, with D possibly being TRBD1 (5 bases). The CDR3 is 14 residues long. The germline CDR1 and CDR2 sequences are MNHNS and SASEGT. Deletions cut 3 bases from V and 8 bases from J, with 13 bases between. CDR3 coding DNA: TGTGCCAGCAGTGACGGCCCTGGGGGGGAAAAACTGTTTTTT. It specifies CASSDGPGGEKLFF.